The T cell receptor (beta chain) described here comes from a study of T cell responses to AZD1222 COVID-19 vaccine. Study-wide results and caveats: Only after the peak T cell response were repertoires sampled.

This clone showed up just a few times. Antigen unknown. The method was immunoSEQ multiplex PCR; TCRdb's version includes in-frame clones alone and lacks a portion of them. Here the sample spans some 120,000 clones, 88% being singletons. V dropped 4 bases and J dropped 0 bases, with 11 bases sitting between them. Germline V CDR1 and CDR2: SGHRS, YFSETQ. The CDR3 is made up of 14 amino acids. The source was peripheral blood, collected on day 0 of AZD1222 vaccination. The clonotype originates from an adult in good health. The chain is built from TRBV5-1 and TRBJ2-7; D may be TRBD1 (7 bases). DNA of the CDR3: TGCGCCAGCAGCGCGGGACAGAGCTCCTACGAGCAGTACTTC. It encodes CASSAGQSSYEQYF.